This T cell receptor (beta chain) was identified in a study of T cell responses to AZD1222 COVID-19 vaccine (dated by TCRdb to 2020 to 2022). As for the study more broadly: A total of just over 230 trial participants underwent TCR sequencing, of whom about 210 had received two doses of AZD1222 and around 25 had received two doses of the MenACWY control vaccine. Trial participants were enrolled into age subgroups of 18-55, 56-69 and 70-plus years, which contained about 150, 28 and 57 TCR-sequenced participants, respectively. Overall study results and their limits: Spike-specific TCR breadth and depth rose significantly after two AZD1222 doses compared with day 0 and with MenACWY recipients. In the small 56-69-year group, the increase in depth fell short of significance, most likely because of low power. The vaccine-associated CD4 TCRs covered the entire spike protein, and the dominant responses fell in regions 160-218 and 743-854. No day 14 peak-response samples were available, so repertoires were characterized only after the peak T cell response. Conclusions about previously exposed vaccinees were limited because only six or seven AZD1222 recipients were SARS-CoV-2 seropositive at baseline. Participants were mostly white British and included more females than males, and it was suggested by the authors that clonal diversity may have been underestimated. Epitopes outside the regions mutated in the B.1.351 and B.1.1.7 variants were reportedly recognized by nearly half of the unique spike-specific TCRs.

The CDR3 regions of human TCRbeta chains were subjected to immunosequencing. Under the source paper's analysis protocol: Repertoire TCRs were checked for matches against a reference library of SARS-CoV-2-specific TCRs that had been generated using the MIRA antigen-specificity platform. Breadth meant the fraction of unique TCRs that were SARS-CoV-2-associated, whereas depth meant the fraction of total T cells that were SARS-CoV-2-associated. Each spike-specific TCR was assigned to its reactive spike region and to a CD4 or CD8 class using the MIRA data. Log10-transformed breadth and depth values were compared by one-way ANOVA with Sidak's multiple comparisons tests. This immuneACCESS table, as held by TCRdb, lists in-frame sequences with V and J called but not all clones. Of the missing ones, under half trace to an unresolved V gene in checked studies; the others have no known cause. The V and J calls and the clone size are those of that table, but D and trimming were determined from the DNA. The sample table lists under 200,000 clones, more than 75% of them with a count of one. The biggest ten clones account for roughly 27% of the sample.

Per the publication, the time point label means: about 28 days (+/-7) after the second vaccine dose. AZD1222 recipients whose second dose came at about 4 weeks and those whose second dose came at about 12 weeks were combined into one group, since spike-specific TCR depth and breadth did not differ between the two schedules. The vaccinee samples were drawn from two UK trials, COV001 and COV002, one of which was a single-blind randomized controlled phase 2/3 trial testing AZD1222 (ChAdOx1 nCoV-19) in healthy adults. For TCRbeta chain sequencing, PBMC samples were collected from trial participants at day 0 and at day 28 after the second dose. In the case of this clone: The antigen it binds to is not known. No per-base quality is available; no much larger clone lies one base away.

The specimen comprised peripheral blood, sampled 28 days after the second AZD1222 dose. This receptor was identified in an adult who received the AZD1222 COVID-19 vaccine.

The nucleotide sequence is TGTGCCAGCAGTGAGTTGGGCAACACCGGGGAGCTGTTTTTT. This translates into CASSELGNTGELFF. The receptor chain draws on TRBV2 and TRBJ2-2; the D gene remains uncertain. There are 14 amino acids in the CDR3, from cysteine to phenylalanine inclusive. Only the CDR3 DNA stays, 42 bases, in frame from base 1. For CDR1 and CDR2, the germline V gene lists SNHLY and FYNNEI. V is shortened by 3 bases, J by 2 bases, and the region joining them spans 7 bases. The reference TRBV2 and TRBJ2-2 proteins fill in what lies around the CDR3, so the full variable domain reads EPEVTQTPSHQVTQMGQEVILRCVPISNHLYFYWYRQILGQKVEFLVSFYNNEISEKSEIFDDQFSVERPDGSNFTLKIRSTKLEDSAMYFCASSELGNTGELFFGEGSRLTVL.